The 19 T cell receptor beta chains presented below share a single source sample, sequenced in a study of beta chain features in type 1 diabetes. What was sequenced were expressed TCRB transcripts, since all of the isolated RNA had been reverse transcribed. Data came from immunoSEQ multiplex PCR; TCRdb stores just in-frame clones and leaves some out. This table holds 850,000 to 900,000 clones, roughly 17% found once. The sequencing sample was made of naive CD4+ T cells from blood. These receptors came from a woman under 30 in good health.

Only a few counts were recorded for this clone. The chain couples TRBV28 to TRBJ1-5; weak D call: TRBD1 (5 bases). V lost 7 bases and J 6 bases, leaving 22 bases between the germline ends. Germline V CDR1 and CDR2: MDHEN, SYDVKM. This CDR3 region has 16 residues. DNA of the CDR3: TGTGCCAGCACCCGCCCGGGCAGGGTGATGAGTCAGCCCCAGCATTTT. This codes for CASTRPGRVMSQPQHF.

This chain links TRBV7-2 with TRBJ2-1; weak D call: TRBD1 (6 bases). Germline CDR1 is SGHTA and CDR2 is FQGNSA. The CDR3 is 15 residues long. Trimming took off 3 bases at V and 5 bases at J, with 14 bases between the two ends. The CDR3 protein is CASSFNMGHNNEQFF. CDR3 sequence (DNA): TGTGCCAGCAGCTTCAATATGGGACATAACAATGAGCAGTTCTTC.

This clone was seen only a few times. The chain links TRBV19 to TRBJ2-7; D remains unclear. The CDR3 spans 13 residues. The V end was cut by 0 bases, the J end by 6 bases, with 9 bases between. Looked up from germline, CDR1 is LNHDA and CDR2 is SQIVND (reference sequence). The CDR3, as DNA: TGTGCCAGTAGTATAGATCTATTCGGCGAGCAGTACTTC. It translates to CASSIDLFGEQYF. The full variable domain, rest sourced from reference TRBV19 and TRBJ2-7, is DGGITQSPKYLFRKEGQNVTLSCEQNLNHDAMYWYRQDPGQGLRLIYYSQIVNDFQKGDIAEGYSVSREKKESFPLTVTSAQKNPTAFYLCASSIDLFGEQYFGPGTRLTVT.

The J gene is TRBJ2-3, the V gene TRBV9; TRBD2 agrees at 7 bases. Germline V gene sequence: CDR1 SGDLS, CDR2 YYNGEE. This CDR3 has 16 residues. The V and J ends lost 3 bases and 2 bases, in that order; junction bases with no gene match: 9. The CDR3 DNA sequence: TGTGCCAGCAGCGCAAACCCGGGACTACCCACAGATACGCAGTATTTT. Translated: CASSANPGLPTDTQYF.

The chain joins TRBV14 to TRBJ2-5, with D tentatively TRBD1 (5 bases). The length of the CDR3 is 13 residues. Germline V gene lookup returns CDR1 SGHDN and CDR2 FVKESK. The V gene lost 2 bases and the J gene lost 4 bases, with 8 bases spanning the gap. CDR3 sequence reads: CASSQRTLETQYF. In DNA, the CDR3 is TGTGCCAGCAGCCAAAGGACATTAGAGACCCAGTACTTC.

This clone was seen more than once but under ten times. The CDR3 nucleotides read TGTGCCAGCAGTCCGGGTTCGGGACGGGACACTGAAGCTTTCTTT. Its protein product is CASSPGSGRDTEAFF. The chain combines TRBV7-9 with TRBJ1-1, with D tentatively TRBD1 (5 bases). Germline loops: CDR1 SEHNR, CDR2 FQNEAQ (reference sequence). This CDR3 contains 15 residues. Trimming shortened V by 6 bases and J by 3 bases, and 17 bases separated the two germline ends.

There are a few counts of this clone. The chain links TRBV7-9 to TRBJ2-3; 7 nucleotides match TRBD1. V shed 3 bases and J 5 bases; nucleotides not matched to a gene: 5. CDR1 and CDR2 (germline): SEHNR, FQNEAQ (reference sequence). The CDR3 sequence is 14 residues long. The CDR3 spells CASSLLGDRDTQYF. For the CDR3, the DNA is TGTGCCAGCAGCTTGCTAGGGGACAGAGATACGCAGTATTTT.

There are a few counts of this clone. CDR3 bases: TGTGCCAGCTTAGACAGGTCCCCCTACAATGAGCAGTTCTTC. It codes for CASLDRSPYNEQFF. The V call is TRBV2, the J call TRBJ2-1; D may be TRBD1 (6 bases). The CDR3 totals 14 residues. Trimming removed 8 bases at V and 2 bases at J, with 13 bases between. Germline CDR1 is SNHLY and CDR2 is FYNNEI.

This clone was observed a handful of times. In the same sample, other DNA sequences code for this CDR3. The chain carries TRBV7-9 and TRBJ2-3; D gene uncertain. This CDR3 has 13 residues. Trimming removed 0 bases at V and 3 bases at J, with 4 bases between. From germline, CDR1 is SEHNR and CDR2 FQNEAQ (reference sequence). This CDR3 reads CASSLAVTDTQYF. The CDR3 DNA reads TGTGCCAGCAGCTTAGCCGTTACAGATACGCAGTATTTT.

The chain is built from TRBV19 and TRBJ2-3, with D hard to call. V lost 3 bases, J lost 3 bases, and 16 bases lay in between. Per germline, CDR1 LNHDA and CDR2 SQIVND (reference sequence). The CDR3 length is 16 residues. The CDR3 loop reads CASSITWLSGTDTQYF. The CDR3 nucleotides read TGTGCCAGTAGTATCACTTGGCTATCTGGGACAGATACGCAGTATTTT.

The chain employs TRBV9 and TRBJ2-2; D is ambiguous. V dropped 0 bases and J dropped 3 bases, with 6 bases sitting between them. There are 14 residues in the CDR3. The germline V gene has CDR1 SGDLS and CDR2 YYNGEE. This CDR3 reads CASSVGPDTGELFF. The CDR3 nucleotides read TGTGCCAGCAGCGTAGGTCCCGACACCGGGGAGCTGTTTTTT.

This rearrangement joins TRBV6-5 to TRBJ1-1, with D perhaps matching TRBD1 (5 bases). Germline CDR1 MNHEY, CDR2 SVGAGI. The CDR3 has 14 amino acids. V was cut by 0 bases and J by 3 bases, with 8 bases left in between. The CDR3 bases are TGTGCCAGCAGTTACTCGATGGGGGACACTGAAGCTTTCTTT. This sequence encodes CASSYSMGDTEAFF.

The chain combines TRBV10-3 with TRBJ2-7; 8 nucleotides agree with TRBD1. The CDR3 loop spans 12 amino acids. The germline CDR1 and CDR2 sequences are ENHRY and SYGVKD. V trimming: 6 bases; J trimming: 6 bases; junction bases outside the gene matches: 4. The CDR3 DNA follows: TGTGCCATCAGCGGGACAGGTAGCGAGCAGTACTTC. It yields the protein CAISGTGSEQYF.

The gene calls are TRBV7-9 and TRBJ1-2; 8 nucleotides agree with TRBD1. This CDR3 has 13 residues. The ends lost 4 bases at V and 7 bases at J; junction bases unmatched: 5. The germline V gene has CDR1 SEHNR and CDR2 FQNEAQ (reference sequence). As DNA, the CDR3 is TGTGCCAGCAGCTCAGGGGGCAGGAGTGGCTACACCTTC. Translating it yields CASSSGGRSGYTF.

The chain uses TRBV15 and TRBJ2-7; tentative D call: TRBD2 (5 bases). V was clipped by 8 bases and J by 5 bases, with 25 bases between them. This CDR3 spans 16 amino acids. Per germline, CDR1 LNHNV and CDR2 YYDKDF (reference sequence). The CDR3 is CATRAGRVVGLNEQYF. The CDR3 region has the DNA TGTGCCACCCGGGCGGGTAGGGTCGTCGGCCTGAACGAGCAGTACTTC.

This clone was counted between two and nine times. This chain links TRBV4-3 with TRBJ1-1; D remains ambiguous. The ends were cut back, 0 bases at V and 3 bases at J, with 8 bases in the middle. Germline values: CDR1 LGHNA, CDR2 YSLEER. The CDR3 spans 14 residues. DNA of the CDR3: TGCGCCAGCAGCCAAGAATTCAGAGACACTGAAGCTTTCTTT. Translated: CASSQEFRDTEAFF.

This chain links TRBV19 with TRBJ2-5, with a tentative D call TRBD1 (5 bases). Trimming cost V 4 bases and J 4 bases, with 13 bases left between them. The CDR3 covers 14 residues. Germline V gene sequence: CDR1 LNHDA, CDR2 SQIVND (reference sequence). The CDR3 DNA is TGTGCCAGTAGTAAGTCAGGGTATGGAGAGACCCAGTACTTC. Translating gives CASSKSGYGETQYF.

This clone was detected a few times. The J gene is TRBJ1-1, the V gene TRBV15; possibly TRBD1 for D (5 bases). V was clipped by 8 bases and J by 6 bases, with 16 bases between them. The germline CDR1 and CDR2 sequences are LNHNV and YYDKDF (reference sequence). CDR3 length: 13 residues. CDR3 protein: CATANHRGSEAFF. DNA for the CDR3: TGTGCCACCGCCAACCATAGGGGTTCTGAAGCTTTCTTT.

The chain is built from TRBV7-2 and TRBJ2-4; the D is unclear. The ends were cut back, 1 base at V and 15 bases at J, with 13 bases in the middle. From germline, CDR1 is SGHTA and CDR2 FQGNSA. The CDR3 contains 12 residues. In DNA, the CDR3 is TGTGCCAGCAGCTTAGGGACCGGCCTCTTGTACTTC. Its translation: CASSLGTGLLYF.